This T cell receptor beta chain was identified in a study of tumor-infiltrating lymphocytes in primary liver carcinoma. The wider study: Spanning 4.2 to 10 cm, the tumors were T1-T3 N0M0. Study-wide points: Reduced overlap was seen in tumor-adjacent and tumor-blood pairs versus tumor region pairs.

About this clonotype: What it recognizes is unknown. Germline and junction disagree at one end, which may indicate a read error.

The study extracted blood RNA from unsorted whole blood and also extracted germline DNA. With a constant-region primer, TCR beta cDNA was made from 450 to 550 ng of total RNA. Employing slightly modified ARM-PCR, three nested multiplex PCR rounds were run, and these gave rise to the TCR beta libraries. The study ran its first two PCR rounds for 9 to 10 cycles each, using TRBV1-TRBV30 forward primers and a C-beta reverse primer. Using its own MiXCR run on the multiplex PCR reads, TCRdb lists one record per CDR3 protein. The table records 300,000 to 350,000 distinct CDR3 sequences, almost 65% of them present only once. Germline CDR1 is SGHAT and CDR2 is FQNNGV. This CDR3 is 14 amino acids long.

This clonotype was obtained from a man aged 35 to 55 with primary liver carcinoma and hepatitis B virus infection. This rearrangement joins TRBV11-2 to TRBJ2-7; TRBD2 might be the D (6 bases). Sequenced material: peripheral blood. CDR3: CASSSGTGGYGQYF. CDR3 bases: TGTGCCAGCAGCTCTGGGACTGGTGGCTACGGGCAGTACTTC.